The present TCR beta chain was sequenced within a study of cytomegalovirus exposure and HLA in healthy donors (dated by TCRdb to about 2017). General notes on the study: An earlier analysis of roughly 630 of the donors reported 250 to 300 Gb of sequence data and 100 million to 130 million unique TCR beta sequences from around 200 million T cells. About 300 gigabases of sequencing data and tens of millions of unique TCR sequences made up an early release that covered several hundred HLA-typed donors. Of the 350 to 450 genotyped donors, around 81% fell in the genetic ancestry cluster associated with self-reported Caucasian donors. The study was designed to test whether signatures of past pathogen exposure could be identified by cataloging public T cell receptors. The T cell repertoires of 670 or so subjects were profiled by immunosequencing and related to cytomegalovirus serostatus. A separate validation cohort of some 130 different subjects was used in addition to the roughly 670-subject first cohort. To predict cytomegalovirus infection status, the study brought together high-throughput TCR immunosequencing, statistical association of individual TCRs with disease status, and machine learning. To study patterns of TCR occurrence, a later analysis re-analyzed previously published TCR beta repertoires from 700 or so donors and added high-resolution HLA genotyping. In the later analysis, no new phenotypic data were used to find candidate immune exposures; instead, reliance was placed on TCR beta sequences and their occurrence across donors. In an earlier analysis of 587 of the donors, high-throughput TCR beta sequencing was used to judge whether each TCR beta V gene segment behaved as functional or pseudogenic. Donor age, sex, ethnicity and CMV serostatus were compiled alongside the repertoire data. A later genetic analysis used genome-wide SNP genotypes for about 60% of the roughly 700 donors, treating that subset as a discovery cohort. Every repertoire in the discovery cohort had been generated on one and the same sequencing platform. HLA typing covered class I and class II loci at four-digit resolution. Typing coverage differed by locus: A, B, C, DRB1 and DQB1 were typed in roughly 629-630 donors, DQA1 in about 500, DPA1 in 600 to 610, and DPB1 in just under 480. Roughly 5 DR-DQ haplotypes were treated as single units for association and clustering because of strong linkage in the cohort. Among roughly 370 genotyped donors of the cohort, an average of approximately 250,000 unique TCR beta nucleotide sequences were sequenced per donor, about a sixth of them non-productive. What the research found in general, with its limitations: According to a later analysis, most CMV-associated TCR beta chains appeared to be HLA-restricted, and the HLA associations seemed to be driven largely by CMV exposure. In a later analysis, the rate of TCR association differed among HLA loci, with DRB1 alleles having the most associated TCRs and HLA-C alleles having the fewest. The presence/absence analyses assumed that sequencing depth was roughly uniform across donors, and that assumption may not be true. Several of the top co-occurrence clusters appeared to be linked to parvovirus B19, influenza, CMV and Epstein-Barr virus, according to a later analysis. The 87-base-pair reads could not distinguish some IMGT-functional V segments, including TRBV6-2 and TRBV6-3, so those segments were excluded. Because counts were too low, fewer than 20 rarely observed V segments, including chromosome 9 orphons, were excluded from the earlier analysis of under 650 of the donors. Compared with equally common non-associated chains, HLA-associated TCR beta chains in a later analysis were more clonally expanded and had lower generation probabilities. Linkage disequilibrium might explain the correlated functional status among segregating V segments, but an unknown experimental factor could not be ruled out. In a later genetic analysis, fewer N-insertions in productive TCRs were reported among donors in an Asian-associated ancestry cluster than the roughly 670-donor mean. In a later genetic analysis, a missense DCLRE1C variant was associated with V-gene and J-gene trimming of TCR beta chains, and the association was replicated in an independent cohort. A further reported finding was that TCR beta sequences accurately predicted the HLA-A and HLA-B alleles for most subjects in the first cohort. Broadly in line with IMGT annotations, most TCR beta V segments showed up in productive rearrangements about 90% or about 30% of the time in an earlier analysis of some 590 of the donors. The study gave a list of some 150 TCR beta chains associated with cytomegalovirus. In this cohort, only TCR beta chains were sequenced, and detectable features were limited by the absence of alpha or paired-chain data. Immune exposure information for the cohort was limited to CMV serostatus. The authors suggested that the approach could potentially be extended to other disease states and immunological phenotypes. In vitro tests confirmed that three of the cytomegalovirus-associated TCR beta chains recognize cytomegalovirus antigens. At a false discovery rate of 0.05, a later analysis linked some 18,000 TCR beta sequences to specific HLA alleles. Because HLA typing was missing for some donors at each locus, association tests included only the typed subset. A cluster of highly shared sequence variants was judged likely to be a technical artifact of the sequencing pipeline. When HLA alleles, especially DR and DQ, strongly co-occurred, attributing TCR associations to individual alleles was difficult. The classifier was reported to diagnose cytomegalovirus status with high specificity and sensitivity in both the original cohort and the validation cohort. Across donors, most TCR sequences were observed very rarely, whereas some public TCRs were present in many individuals.

This clone came up a few times. The clone's antigen remains unknown. Base qualities are not at hand, and no much larger clone is one base apart. In total, approximately 690 healthy bone marrow donors made up the cohort. At the time of sampling, every cohort member was nominally healthy, though immune exposures that went unrecorded were likely present. The donor was CMV seronegative and was included in the group of 352 seronegative cohort members. Every donor gave a peripheral blood sample, and the peripheral blood mononuclear cells from that sample were used for TCR beta sequencing. Genomic DNA was extracted from the blood cell samples with the Qiagen DNeasy Blood Extraction Kit. The CDR3 runs 14 amino acids, cysteine and phenylalanine included. The sequence is cut down to CDR3 DNA, 42 bases in frame from base 1. V is shortened by 6 bases, J by 6 bases, and the region joining them spans 17 bases. Per the germline V gene, MDHEN is the CDR1 and SYDVKM is the CDR2.

The receptor library was made with the immunoSEQ multiplex PCR assay. For the multiplex PCR, a mixture combining 60 forward primers for TCR Vbeta segments and 13 reverse primers for TCR Jbeta segments was used. The CDR3 region of rearranged TCR beta genes was amplified from genomic DNA by a multiplex PCR assay. The amplified TCR beta libraries were sequenced on the Illumina HiSeq System as 87-base-pair reads. Under the source paper's analysis protocol: A later analysis counted about 80 million unique TCR beta chains across the 550 to 750 repertoires, and 10 million to 11 million of these chains were shared by at least two donors. A nearest-neighbor algorithm error-corrected the raw reads and collapsed the reads into unique sequences, merging closely related sequences to remove PCR and sequencing errors. Alignment of CDR3 sequences to IMGT reference sequences was used to assign V, D and J gene segments. Each retained sequence needed at least a six-nucleotide match to both a V gene segment and a J gene segment. A rearrangement counted as productive if the CDR3 had no stop codons and remained in frame with V and J, and every other rearrangement counted as non-productive. Following IMGT convention, CDR3 was defined as the stretch from the second conserved V-encoded cysteine up to the conserved J-encoded phenylalanine. The earlier analysis of fewer than 700 of the donors excluded sequences that lacked an unambiguous match to a single V gene segment. An earlier analysis of 587 of the donors classified V segments as functional when productive rearrangements were above 56.7% and as segregating when the standard deviation between donors was above 5%. A statistical classification framework was developed to diagnose cytomegalovirus status using the catalog of TCR beta chain sequences. V and J gene assignment, in a later analysis, came from comparing TCR nucleotide sequences with IMGT/GENE-DB human TR gene sequences. The TCRdist pipeline was used in a later analysis to assign CDR3 sequences and most-parsimonious VDJ recombination scenarios. In a later analysis, each TCR beta chain was defined by its CDR3 amino acid sequence together with its V-gene family, and reads without a unique V-gene family were excluded. To address suspected cross-contamination and a sequencing artifact, a later analysis removed over 500 highly shared, low-generation-probability nucleotide sequences. In a later analysis, a clonal expansion index for each public chain was calculated from normalized within-repertoire ranks of inferred template counts. In a later analysis, generation probabilities were computed using a VDJ recombination model fitted to out-of-frame rearrangements, and the results were checked against IGoR. A later analysis scored TCR-TCR, TCR-HLA and TCR-CMV co-occurrence with hypergeometric tests, applying a repertoire-size bias correction to TCR pairs. False discovery rates were estimated in a later analysis by permuting HLA or CMV assignments 20 times. In a later analysis, co-occurring TCRs were grouped using DBSCAN, and TCRdist sequence similarity was added for clustering within HLA-allele-positive subsets. Co-occurrence clustering excluded repertoires with fewer than 30,000 or more than 120,000 public chains, plus five with anomalous nucleotide sharing. The source is immuneACCESS, and TCRdb retained only in-frame sequences with V and J called. Part of the clones is not carried over; for the studies checked, unresolved V genes explain less than half of this, and the remainder is unexplained. From that table come the V and J calls and clone size; the DNA was used to work out D and trimming. Present in this sample are roughly 150,000 clones, 76% of which were seen just once. Together, the top ten hold approximately 2.8% of the sample.

The sequencing input was PBMCs. Recombination connected TRBV28 to TRBJ1-2; no D segment can be confidently identified. The sequence was obtained from a male donor in good health and CMV-seronegative. The DNA is as follows: TGTGCCAGCAGGGGAGAGGGCGAGTCCCATGGCTACACCTTC. Its protein product is CASRGEGESHGYTF.